This T cell receptor beta chain was found in a study of PD-L1 blockade in urothelial cancer. Background on the study: The patients' atezolizumab therapy, 1,200 mg intravenously every 3 weeks, started in the mid-2010s. Per blood sample, T cells had a median of around 150,000.

In its sample, this clone was seen once. The CDR3 length is 16 residues. The germline CDR1 and CDR2 sequences are LNHDA and SQIVND (reference sequence). The V end lost 5 bases, the J end lost 5 bases, and 19 bases lay between the germline ends. Noted time point: pretreatment peripheral blood. Each patient gave between 1 and 8 samples of peripheral blood mononuclear cells, which were collected pretreatment and during treatment. Produced via immunoSEQ multiplex PCR; TCRdb's table is partial and in-frame only. The sample records about 81,000 clones, approximately 80% being singletons. The chain is built from TRBV19 and TRBJ2-1; tentative D call: TRBD2 (6 bases). The receptor was isolated from a man aged 40-55 years with urothelial cancer. Sequencing used PBMCs, obtained around atezolizumab (anti-PD-L1) treatment. The chain's CDR3 is CASSRFIPGSNNEQFF. In nucleotides, the CDR3 is TGTGCCAGTAGTCGTTTCATCCCCGGGAGTAACAATGAGCAGTTCTTC.